The 20 T cell receptor beta chains presented below share a single source sample, sequenced in a study of blood T cells in healthy people across ages (dated by TCRdb to between 2014 and 2017). Libraries came from 5' RACE. The run used an Illumina HiSeq 2500. A second PCR of about 7 to 12 cycles was run with a J-beta primer mix and a sample-barcoded 5' primer. TCRdb reanalyzed the raw reads on its own, using fastp at Q25 for trimming and MiXCR for clone calling, and kept in-frame beta chains. Each entry merges the rows of one CDR3 protein and shows their most common DNA and genes. The sample includes around 800,000 distinct CDR3 sequences, with around half observed a single time. The ten largest clones represent over 15% of the sample. Sequenced material: blood. These receptors were collected from an older man in good health.

This clonotype has ten or more counts. The chain is built from TRBV20-1 and TRBJ2-1, with D possibly TRBD1 on 6 matching bases. The CDR3 totals 12 residues. CDR1 is DFQATT and CDR2 is SNEGSKA in the germline V gene (reference sequence). Trimming left V 3 bases short and J 6 bases short, with 9 bases between. The CDR3 region is CSASGTSNEQFF. For the CDR3, the DNA is TGCAGTGCTAGTGGGACATCCAATGAGCAGTTCTTC.

This clonotype was found a few times. This rearrangement joins TRBV10-2 to TRBJ1-6; a possible D gene is TRBD1 (5 bases). Germline V lookup: CDR1 WSHSY, CDR2 SAAADI. CDR3 length: 13 residues. Trimming took off 3 bases at V and 13 bases at J, with 13 bases between the two ends. The CDR3 loop is CASSDDSSSPLHF. The CDR3 coding sequence is TGCGCCAGCAGTGACGACAGTAGTTCGCCCCTCCACTTT.

The rearrangement links TRBV24-1 to TRBJ2-3; D is perhaps TRBD2 (6 bases). This CDR3 is built from 13 residues. V was trimmed by 9 bases and J by 3 bases, leaving 12 bases between them. Germline V gives CDR1 KGHDR, CDR2 SFDVKD. The CDR3 bases are TGTGCCACCTCCTGGGGAGGAACAGATACGCAGTATTTT. Translation gives CATSWGGTDTQYF.

This clonotype was picked up a small number of times. A read error is possible here, since a much larger clone lies one base away. The chain combines TRBV29-1 with TRBJ2-7, with 9 bases identical to TRBD1. The ends lost 7 bases at V and 7 bases at J; junction bases unmatched: 11. CDR3 length: 13 amino acids. Germline V gene data show CDR1 as SQVTM and CDR2 as ANQGSEA. CDR3 DNA: TGCAGCGGCCGGGACAGGGCCATCTATGAGCAGTACTTC. Translation: CSGRDRAIYEQYF.

The chain couples TRBV10-3 to TRBJ2-7; 7 bases line up with TRBD1. The germline V gene encodes CDR1 ENHRY and CDR2 SYGVKD. Unmatched junction bases numbered 4, after V lost 2 bases and J lost 12 bases. The CDR3 is 11 residues long. CDR3 DNA sequence: TGTGCCATCAGTGAGGGACAGGCCTCGTACTTC. Amino acid sequence: CAISEGQASYF.

In this sample, this clonotype turned up a few times. The chain recombines TRBV20-1 with TRBJ2-7, with 11 positions matching TRBD2. Germline CDR1 reads DFQATT; CDR2 reads SNEGSKA (reference sequence). J lost 4 bases, V lost 2 bases, and 13 bases had no gene match. The CDR3 totals 17 residues. CDR3 loop: CSARSDLLAGEIYEQYF. The CDR3 DNA sequence: TGCAGTGCTAGATCCGACCTACTAGCGGGAGAGATATACGAGCAGTACTTC.

With respect to this clonotype: One end of the junction is discordant with germline, which a read error may explain. The chain carries TRBV12-3 or TRBV12-4 and TRBJ2-1, with 9 bases aligning to TRBD1. The CDR3 length is 15 residues. CDR3 DNA sequence: TGTGCCGGCAGCCAGGGGACAGGGTCCTGCAATGAGCAGTTCTTC. Encoded protein: CAGSQGTGSCNEQFF.

This clonotype was counted once. The chain recombines TRBV7-9 with TRBJ2-7, with 8 bases lining up with TRBD1. The J call may be incorrect, as the DNA end agrees better with TRBJ2-5. The CDR3 runs 14 residues. The germline CDR1 and CDR2 sequences are SEHNR and FQNEAQ (reference sequence). The CDR3 DNA reads TGTGCCAGCAGCTGGACAGGGTTACGAGAGACCCAGTACTTC. It encodes CASSWTGLRETQYF.

The rearrangement joins TRBV29-1 to TRBJ2-5; 7 nucleotides line up with TRBD2. V lost 8 bases, J lost 2 bases, and 5 bases stayed unmatched. In germline, CDR1 is SQVTM, CDR2 ANQGSEA. CDR3 length: 12 amino acids. The CDR3 DNA sequence: TGCAGCTTTAGGGGAGGGCAAGAGACCCAGTACTTC. Translating it yields CSFRGGQETQYF.

Details on this clonotype: A much larger clone differs from this one at a single base, so this may be a read error. The V call is TRBV7-3, the J call TRBJ2-3; TRBD1 or TRBD2 may be the D gene (5 bases each). The CDR3 extends over 15 amino acids. Germline-derived CDR1 and CDR2 are SGHTA and FQGTGA. The DNA of the CDR3 is TGTGTCAGCAGCCTTATGGGACGTAGCACAGATACGCAGTATTTT. Translation: CVSSLMGRSTDTQYF.

The DNA for the CDR3 is TGCAGCGTTAGGGTGCTCCTGGCGTACAATGAGCAGTACTTC. It is translated as CSVRVLLAYNEQYF. This sequence joins TRBV29-1 and TRBJ2-5, with D unclear. CDR3 length: 14 residues. The V end lost 5 bases, the J end lost 11 bases, and 24 bases lay between the germline ends. Germline CDR1 reads SQVTM; CDR2 reads ANQGSEA.

This clonotype was counted at least ten times. This chain links TRBV10-3 with TRBJ2-1; D remains ambiguous. The CDR3 is made up of 14 amino acids. Germline V CDR1 and CDR2: ENHRY, SYGVKD. Trimming took off 0 bases at V and 4 bases at J, with 7 bases between the two ends. CDR3: CAISESNQYNEQFF. CDR3 coding DNA: TGTGCCATCAGTGAGTCGAATCAATACAATGAGCAGTTCTTC.

This chain links TRBV29-1 with TRBJ2-1, with 13 bases fitting TRBD2. The J segment lost 13 bases and the V segment lost 7 bases, leaving 34 bases of the junction unmatched. The germline gives CDR1 SQVTM, CDR2 ANQGSEA. The CDR3 runs to 21 residues. The CDR3 coding sequence is TGCAGCGCGCCCCTGACAGACCCTAGGACTAGCGGGAGTAACTTGGGGGAGATCCAGTTCTTC. Translation gives CSAPLTDPRTSGSNLGEIQFF.

This clonotype has more than one count but fewer than ten. The CDR3 reads CASSRREESNEQFF. The CDR3 DNA reads as TGTGCCAGCAGCCGCCGGGAGGAAAGCAATGAGCAGTTCTTC. The chain joins TRBV9 to TRBJ2-1; 7 nucleotides align to TRBD2. V lost 4 bases to trimming and J lost 6 bases; unmatched junction nucleotides: 7. CDR3 length: 14 residues. Germline V gene sequence: CDR1 SGDLS, CDR2 YYNGEE.

This clonotype was counted ten times or more. V usage is TRBV7-2 and J usage is TRBJ2-1, with D possibly matching TRBD1 (6 bases). V lost 0 bases and J 9 bases, leaving 12 bases between the germline ends. This CDR3 region has 14 residues. Germline CDR1 and CDR2: SGHTA and FQGNSA. The CDR3 DNA sequence: TGTGCCAGCAGCTTAGCCAGGGGTAGAAGTGAGCAGTTCTTC. As protein: CASSLARGRSEQFF.

This clonotype was detected only a few times. The chain uses TRBV7-2 and TRBJ1-5; D is undetermined. Per germline, CDR1 SGHTA and CDR2 FQGNSA. The CDR3 is made up of 12 amino acids. V lost 2 bases, J lost 13 bases, and 12 bases lay in between. Written as DNA, the CDR3 is TGTGCCAGCAGCTTACGGGAATGGCCGCAGCATTTT. Translating gives CASSLREWPQHF.

The chain couples TRBV14 to TRBJ2-1, with D perhaps TRBD2 (6 bases). The V and J ends lost 4 bases and 9 bases respectively, with 19 bases between them. CDR3 size: 15 residues. Germline CDR1 is SGHDN and CDR2 is FVKESK. CDR3 protein: CASSRSNGLFGEQFF. The CDR3 DNA reads TGTGCCAGCAGCCGGTCAAACGGACTATTTGGTGAGCAGTTCTTC.

This chain links TRBV24-1 with TRBJ1-5; unclear D gene. In germline, CDR1 is KGHDR, CDR2 SFDVKD. The CDR3 contains 13 residues. The V and J ends lost 3 bases and 5 bases respectively, with 7 bases between them. The CDR3 DNA reads as TGTGCCACCAGTGATGCTACATATCAGCCCCAGCATTTT. Residues: CATSDATYQPQHF.

This chain links TRBV6-2 or TRBV6-3 with TRBJ2-4; possibly TRBD1 for D (6 bases). The J call may be in error: the DNA end matches TRBJ2-7 better. The CDR3 consists of 12 residues. Germline lookup yields CDR1 MNHEY and CDR2 SVGEGT. CDR3 in DNA: TGTGCCAGCCGGGACAACAATTACGAGCAGTACTTC. Translation: CASRDNNYEQYF.

This clonotype has more than one count but fewer than ten. The rearrangement uses TRBV28 and TRBJ2-3; TRBD2 aligns across 7 bases. CDR1 is MDHEN and CDR2 is SYDVKM in the germline V gene. The CDR3 contains 15 residues. With 3 bases clipped from V and 4 bases from J, the junction kept 7 bases outside the gene matches. CDR3 region: CASSFGGGRADTQYF. Here the CDR3 DNA reads TGTGCCAGCAGTTTTGGGGGTGGGAGGGCAGATACGCAGTATTTT.